The present T cell receptor (beta chain) was sequenced within a study of cytomegalovirus exposure and HLA in healthy donors. Study conclusions and caveats: Later analysis revealed greater clonal expansion in HLA-associated TCR beta chains than in equally common others. Later genetic work tied a missense DCLRE1C variant to beta-chain V and J trimming. The sole available immune exposure information was CMV serostatus.

With regard to this clone: What it binds is unknown.

V was pared by 4 bases and J by 10 bases, with 8 bases of the junction left unmatched. The CDR3 is made up of 14 amino acids. Germline CDR1 and CDR2: SGHTS and YDEGEE. The PCR was carried out with 60 Vbeta primers and 13 Jbeta primers. As processed by the authors: The count from a later analysis was tens of millions of unique TCR beta chains, some 12 million of them shared. Method: immunoSEQ multiplex PCR; TCRdb's copy keeps in-frame clones and lacks some. The V and J calls and clone size are taken from that table; D and trimming were inferred from the DNA. The sample contains over 150,000 clones, 79% of which appear only once.

The rearrangement links TRBV5-8 to TRBJ1-6; 7 nucleotides match TRBD1. Specimen: PBMCs. The origin of this receptor is a middle-aged man in good health and CMV-seronegative. CDR3 in amino acids: CASSNRGGVSPLHF. In nucleotides, the CDR3 is TGTGCCAGCAGCAACAGGGGAGGTGTGTCACCCCTCCACTTT.